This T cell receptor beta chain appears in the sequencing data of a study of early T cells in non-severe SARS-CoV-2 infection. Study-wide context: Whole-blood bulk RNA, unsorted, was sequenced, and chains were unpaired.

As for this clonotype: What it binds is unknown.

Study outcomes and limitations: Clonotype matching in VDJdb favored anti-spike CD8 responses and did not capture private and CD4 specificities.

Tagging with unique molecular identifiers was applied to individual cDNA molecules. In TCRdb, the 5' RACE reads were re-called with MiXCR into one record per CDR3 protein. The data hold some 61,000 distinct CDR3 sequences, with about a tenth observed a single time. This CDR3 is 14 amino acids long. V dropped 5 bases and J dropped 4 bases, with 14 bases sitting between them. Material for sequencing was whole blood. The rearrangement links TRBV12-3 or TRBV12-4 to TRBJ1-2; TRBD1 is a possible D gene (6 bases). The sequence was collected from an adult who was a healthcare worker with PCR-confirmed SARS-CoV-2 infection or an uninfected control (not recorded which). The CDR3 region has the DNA TGTGCCAGCAGTACCCCGGGGGCATCCTATGGCTACACCTTC. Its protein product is CASSTPGASYGYTF.